One T cell receptor (beta chain) is described in this entry. Its antigen remains unidentified. Germline V gives CDR1 SGHAT, CDR2 FQNNGV. This CDR3 comprises 14 residues. Trimming took off 6 bases at V and 5 bases at J, with 16 bases between the two ends. The data were obtained in a study of cytomegalovirus exposure and HLA in healthy donors. Broader study findings: Through in vitro validation, a few CMV-associated chains were shown to be specific for CMV antigens.

Clones were sequenced by immunoSEQ multiplex PCR, and TCRdb holds only the in-frame ones, with some missing. This sample has about 130,000 clones, with 75% to 90% found just once. The chain links TRBV11-2 to TRBJ2-5; D gene ambiguous. The sequencing input was PBMCs. This TCR was recovered from a woman aged 18-35 years in good health and CMV-seronegative. CDR3: CASRGAPELETQYF. The CDR3 bases are TGTGCCAGCAGAGGAGCACCAGAGTTGGAGACCCAGTACTTC.